This entry describes one T cell receptor (beta chain). The antigen is not known. V lost 7 bases, J lost 3 bases, and 19 bases lay in between. Germline CDR1 SQVTM, CDR2 ANQGSEA. CDR3 length equals 14 residues. This entry comes from a study of beta chain features in type 1 diabetes. Study outcomes and limitations: Among type 1 diabetes patients, VDJ junctions had fewer insertions and more deletions. Patients with Type 1 diabetes showed moderately but significantly shorter TCRB CDR3s in all four CD4+ subsets.

Investigators reverse transcribed all isolated RNA, so they sequenced expressed TCRB transcripts. Clones were read by immunoSEQ multiplex PCR, and TCRdb kept only the in-frame ones, dropping some. This sample has 200,000 to 300,000 clones, with roughly 22% found just once. Sequences were obtained from naive CD4+ T cells from blood. The clonotype was recovered from a woman aged 40-49 years with type 1 diabetes. The chain joins TRBV29-1 to TRBJ2-7, with TRBD1 as a possible D gene (5 bases). CDR3 amino acids: CSGLDKTTFYEQYF. The CDR3 coding sequence is TGCAGCGGTTTGGACAAGACCACCTTCTACGAGCAGTACTTC.